The present T cell receptor beta chain was sequenced within a study of cytomegalovirus exposure and HLA in healthy donors. This PCR relied on a set of 60 Vbeta primers and 13 Jbeta primers. Sequenced by immunoSEQ multiplex PCR; TCRdb stores in-frame clones only, minus some. The table lists 90,000 to 95,000 clones, around four fifths of them singletons. The V segment lost 4 bases and the J segment 2 bases; nucleotides outside the gene matches: 6. The CDR3 runs to 16 residues. The germline CDR1 and CDR2 sequences are MNHEY and SMNVEV (reference sequence). The sequencing input was PBMCs. V is TRBV27 and J is TRBJ2-2, with TRBD1 matching over 8 bases. The clonotype comes from a male donor in good health and CMV-seropositive. CDR3 nucleotides: TGTGCCAGCAGTTGGGCGGCAGGGGGCAACACCGGGGAGCTGTTTTTT. This codes for CASSWAAGGNTGELFF.